The clone carrying this T cell receptor (beta chain) was counted between two and nine times. Distinct nucleotide sequences in the sample also encode this CDR3. These data come from a study of cytomegalovirus exposure and HLA in healthy donors. Study background: Previous work identified roughly 110 million unique TCR beta sequences from 150 million to 200 million T cells.

Trimming removed 0 bases at V and 4 bases at J, with 10 bases between. CDR3 length: 15 residues. The germline V gene has CDR1 LNHNV and CDR2 YYDKDF (reference sequence). Vbeta (60) and Jbeta (13) primers were used in the PCR. Libraries were prepared by immunoSEQ multiplex PCR; TCRdb keeps only in-frame clonotypes and omits some of them. The repertoire consists of over 100,000 clones, with around 78% occurring once and the leading ten covering 2.5% to 3.5%. This sequence originates from a woman aged 30 to 39 in good health and CMV-seropositive. V is TRBV15 and J is TRBJ1-5; D gene ambiguous. Sequencing input: PBMCs. CDR3 sequence: CATSRDPGGNQPQHF. CDR3 nucleotide sequence: TGTGCCACCAGCAGAGATCCCGGCGGGAATCAGCCCCAGCATTTT.